This is a list of T cell receptor beta chains from one sample in a study of blood T cell repertoires in COVID-19. The protocol was immunoSEQ multiplex PCR, while the TCRdb copy is restricted to in-frame clones and leaves out a portion. Of 330,000 or so clones in the sample, under 95% were seen once. Specimen: PBMCs or T cells enriched from blood (not recorded which). The receptors shown here come from a woman aged 25 to 45 who had recovered from COVID-19. CDR3s include the opening cysteine and the closing phenylalanine or tryptophan. The D gene is left open where the match is weak. Size is stated for part of the rows, as once, few or many counts, or as a class when the clone is expanded.

length,J,V,D,size,CDR3,DNA
15,TRBJ1-2,TRBV19,.,.,CASSIPGSSGYGYTF,TGTGCCAGTAGTATACCCGGATCATCGGGCTATGGCTACACCTTC
14,TRBJ2-2,TRBV7-9,.,.,CAPNSWGDTGELFF,TGTGCCCCCAACTCCTGGGGGGACACCGGGGAGCTGTTTTTT
15,TRBJ2-5,TRBV5-4,.,.,CASSARTVTQETQYF,TGTGCCAGCAGCGCCCGGACAGTAACACAAGAGACCCAGTACTTC
16,TRBJ2-7,TRBV10-3,TRBD2,.,CAIKKGGSGRTYEQYF,TGTGCCATCAAGAAAGGGGGCAGCGGGAGGACCTACGAGCAGTACTTC
14,TRBJ1-5,TRBV28,.,.,CASMVQGDYQPQHF,TGTGCCAGTATGGTACAAGGAGATTATCAGCCCCAGCATTTT
16,TRBJ2-6,TRBV7-9,.,.,CASSSYTGPGANVLTF,TGTGCCAGCAGCTCCTATACAGGGCCTGGGGCCAACGTCCTGACTTTC
16,TRBJ1-2,TRBV28,TRBD1,.,CASSLQGAPTTGGYTF,TGTGCCAGCAGTTTGCAGGGGGCTCCGACCACTGGTGGCTACACCTTC
15,TRBJ1-1,TRBV7-2,.,.,CASSSQGSGYTEAFF,TGTGCCAGCAGCTCTCAGGGGAGTGGATACACTGAAGCTTTCTTT
16,TRBJ1-3,TRBV9,.,once,CASSPMTGHSGNTIYF,TGTGCCAGCAGCCCGATGACAGGACACTCTGGAAACACCATATATTTT
11,TRBJ1-2,TRBV29-1,.,.,CSVGGRRGYTF,TGCAGCGTTGGAGGTAGGAGAGGCTACACCTTC
13,TRBJ2-5,TRBV12-3/TRBV12-4,.,.,CASSLGPVQTQYF,TGTGCCAGCAGTTTAGGCCCAGTTCAGACCCAGTACTTC
17,TRBJ2-7,TRBV5-5,.,once,CASSLAFRAGWSYEQYF,TGTGCCAGCAGCTTGGCTTTTCGGGCAGGGTGGTCCTACGAGCAGTACTTC
15,TRBJ2-4,TRBV5-5,TRBD1,.,CASSLDRGLSDIQYF,TGTGCCAGCAGCTTGGACAGGGGGCTGTCGGACATTCAGTACTTC
14,TRBJ1-1,TRBV2,.,.,CASSGQIMNTEAFF,TGTGCCAGCAGTGGACAGATAATGAACACTGAAGCTTTCTTT